This T cell receptor (beta chain) was identified during a study of PD-1 blockade in mismatch repair-deficient tumors. The germline V and J ends were trimmed by 5 bases and 0 bases, with 11 bases remaining between them. This CDR3 is 15 amino acids long. CDR1 and CDR2 (germline): SGHAT, FQNNGV. Regarding time point: roughly 11-day in vitro stimulation with candidate mutation-associated neoantigen peptide 1. Cells were stimulated 10 to 11 days with each of under 10 ELISpot-reactive neoantigens. Clones were read by immunoSEQ multiplex PCR, and TCRdb kept only the in-frame ones, dropping some. Of several thousand clones in the sample, about 90% were seen once. About this clone itself: Its specificity is not known.

The gene calls are TRBV11-2 and TRBJ1-5; unclear D gene. The TCR sequence derives from an adult with mismatch repair-deficient cancer. The material sequenced was cells cultured in vitro, taken from a patient treated with pembrolizumab. DNA of the CDR3: TGTGCCAGCAGCACCGACGGGAATAGCAATCAGCCCCAGCATTTT. Encoded protein: CASSTDGNSNQPQHF.